This T cell receptor (beta chain) was retrieved from a study of T-cell reconstitution after alpha-beta-depleted transplantation in children. Study findings and constraints: From newly produced T cells came most of the T-cell counts and diversity one year after transplant.

Construction of the TCRbeta library involved unique molecular identifiers. TCRdb used MiXCR to reprocess the PCR reads, holding one entry per CDR3 protein. The table includes 450,000 to 700,000 distinct CDR3 sequences, roughly a quarter detected once. As for this clonotype: Its antigen remains unknown.

The J segment lost 10 bases and the V segment lost 7 bases, leaving 2 bases of the junction unmatched. This CDR3 comprises 13 residues. From germline, CDR1 is KGHDR and CDR2 SFDVKD. The receptor comes from a boy under two years old with Wiskott-Aldrich syndrome, due to receive a stem cell transplant. The source material was PBMCs, sampled before TCRalphabeta/CD19-depleted stem cell transplant. V is TRBV24-1 and J is TRBJ2-1, with 14 positions matching TRBD2. Here the CDR3 DNA reads TGTGCCACCAGCGGACTAGCGGGAGGAGAGCAGTTCTTC. It specifies CATSGLAGGEQFF.